Here is one T cell receptor (beta chain) with its context. The junction and the germline gene differ at one end; a read error may be behind it. In the same sample, other DNA sequences code for this CDR3. The sample comes from a study of somatic mutations in cytotoxic T cells in rheumatoid arthritis. The germline V gene has CDR1 SGHVS and CDR2 FNYEAQ. There are 16 residues in the CDR3. TCRdb keeps only in-frame clones here, not all; method: immunoSEQ multiplex PCR. The table includes roughly 10,000 clones, 81% detected once. The TCR comes from a woman in her forties or fifties in good health. Sequencing was performed on CD8+ T cells sorted from blood. The gene calls are TRBV7-6 and TRBJ2-7, with D uncertain. The CDR3 coding sequence is TGCGCCAGCAGCCGTAGTACCTACAGTGTCGCCTACGAGCAGTACTTC. This encodes CASSRSTYSVAYEQYF.